This T cell receptor (beta chain) was obtained from a study of blood T cells in healthy people across ages. Background on the study: Template switching recovered approximately one barcoded beta molecule for every two T cells.

This CDR3 spans 13 amino acids. V was cut by 6 bases and J by 4 bases, with 12 bases left in between. A J-beta primer mix and a sample-barcoded 5' primer were used in a second PCR of about 7 to 12 cycles. TCRdb reprocessed the 5' RACE reads with MiXCR, giving one entry per CDR3 protein. Among 1.5 million to 2 million distinct CDR3 sequences listed, 49% were seen once. Every donor contributed around 10 milliliters of peripheral blood by blood draw. V gene TRBV12-3 or TRBV12-4 combines with J gene TRBJ1-1; D uncertain. Material: blood. This receptor was taken from a middle-aged woman in good health. DNA for the CDR3: TGTGCCAGCAGAAGACTTGAAACCACTGAAGCTTTCTTT. This translates into CASRRLETTEAFF.